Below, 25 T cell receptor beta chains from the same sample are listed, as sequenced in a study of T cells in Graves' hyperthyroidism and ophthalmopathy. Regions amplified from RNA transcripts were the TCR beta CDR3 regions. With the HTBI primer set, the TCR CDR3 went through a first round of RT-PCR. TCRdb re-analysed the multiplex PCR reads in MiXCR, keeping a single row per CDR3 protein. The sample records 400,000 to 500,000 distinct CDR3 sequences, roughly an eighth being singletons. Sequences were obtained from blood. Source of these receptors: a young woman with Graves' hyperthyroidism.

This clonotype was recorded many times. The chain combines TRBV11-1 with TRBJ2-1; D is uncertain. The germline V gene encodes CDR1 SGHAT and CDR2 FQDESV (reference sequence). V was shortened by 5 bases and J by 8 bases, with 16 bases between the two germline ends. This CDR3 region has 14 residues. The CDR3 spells CASSTPTKSDEQFF. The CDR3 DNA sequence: TGTGCCAGCAGCACACCAACTAAATCGGATGAGCAGTTCTTC.

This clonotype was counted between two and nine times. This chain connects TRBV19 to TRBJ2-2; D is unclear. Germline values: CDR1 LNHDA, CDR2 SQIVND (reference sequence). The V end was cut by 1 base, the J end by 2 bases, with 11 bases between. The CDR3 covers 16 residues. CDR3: CASSIGRRRNTGELFF. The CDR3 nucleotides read TGTGCCAGTAGTATAGGGCGAAGACGCAACACCGGGGAGCTGTTTTTT.

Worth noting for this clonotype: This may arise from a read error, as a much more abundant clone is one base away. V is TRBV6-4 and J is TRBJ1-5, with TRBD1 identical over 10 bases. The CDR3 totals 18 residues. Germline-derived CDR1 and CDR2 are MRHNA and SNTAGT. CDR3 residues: CTSTLIGQGVGSNQPQHF. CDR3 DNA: TGTACCAGCACCTTGATTGGACAGGGGGTAGGGAGCAATCAGCCCCAGCATTTT.

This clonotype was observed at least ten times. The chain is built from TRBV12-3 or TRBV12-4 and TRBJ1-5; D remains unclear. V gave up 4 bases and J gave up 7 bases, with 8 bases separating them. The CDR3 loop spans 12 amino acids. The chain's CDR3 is CASSYSVQPQHF. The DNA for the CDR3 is TGTGCCAGCAGTTATTCCGTACAGCCCCAGCATTTT.

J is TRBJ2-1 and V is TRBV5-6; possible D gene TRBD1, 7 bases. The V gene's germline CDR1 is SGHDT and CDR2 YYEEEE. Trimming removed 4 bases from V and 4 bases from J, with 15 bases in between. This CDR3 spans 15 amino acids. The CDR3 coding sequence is TGTGCCAGCAGCGGGTCGGAGGGGGCTTACAATGAGCAGTTCTTC. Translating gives CASSGSEGAYNEQFF.

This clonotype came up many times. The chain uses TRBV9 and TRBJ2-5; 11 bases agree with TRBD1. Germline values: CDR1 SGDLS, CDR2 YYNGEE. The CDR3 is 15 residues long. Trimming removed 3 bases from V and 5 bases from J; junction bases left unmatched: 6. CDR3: CASSAGTGGVETQYF. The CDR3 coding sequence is TGTGCCAGCAGCGCCGGGACAGGGGGAGTGGAGACCCAGTACTTC.

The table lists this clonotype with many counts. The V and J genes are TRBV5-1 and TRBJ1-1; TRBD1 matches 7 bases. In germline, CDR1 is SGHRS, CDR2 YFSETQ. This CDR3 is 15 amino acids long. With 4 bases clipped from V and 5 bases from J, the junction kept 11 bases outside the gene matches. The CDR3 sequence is CASSRDRPRVTEAFF. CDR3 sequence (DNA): TGCGCCAGCAGCAGGGACAGACCGCGCGTTACTGAAGCTTTCTTT.

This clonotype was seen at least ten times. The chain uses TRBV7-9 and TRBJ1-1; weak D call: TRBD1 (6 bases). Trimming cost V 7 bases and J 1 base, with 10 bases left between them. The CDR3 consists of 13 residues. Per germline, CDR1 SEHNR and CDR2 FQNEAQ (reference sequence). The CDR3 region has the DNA TGTGCCAGCACTAGGACAGCGAACACTGAAGCTTTCTTT. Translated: CASTRTANTEAFF.

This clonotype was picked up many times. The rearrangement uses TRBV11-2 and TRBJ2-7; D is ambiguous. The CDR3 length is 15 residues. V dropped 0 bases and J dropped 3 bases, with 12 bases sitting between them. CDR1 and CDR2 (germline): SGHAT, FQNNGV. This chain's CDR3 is CASSLEFGRNYEQYF. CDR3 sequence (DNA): TGTGCCAGCAGCTTAGAATTTGGGCGAAACTACGAGCAGTACTTC.

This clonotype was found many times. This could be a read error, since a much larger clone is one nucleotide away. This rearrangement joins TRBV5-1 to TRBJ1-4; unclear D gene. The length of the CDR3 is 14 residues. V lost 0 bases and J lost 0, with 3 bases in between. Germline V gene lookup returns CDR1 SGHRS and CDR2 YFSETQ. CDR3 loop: CASSLDSTNEKLFF. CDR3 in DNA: TGCGCCAGCAGCTTGGACTCAACTAATGAAAAACTGTTTTTT.

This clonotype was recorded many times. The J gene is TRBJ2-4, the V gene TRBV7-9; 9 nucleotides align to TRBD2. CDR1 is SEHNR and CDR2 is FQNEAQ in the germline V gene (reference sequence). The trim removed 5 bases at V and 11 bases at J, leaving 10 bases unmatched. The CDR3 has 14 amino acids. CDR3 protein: CASSPGGTSPVQYF. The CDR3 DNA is TGTGCCAGCAGCCCCGGGGGGACTAGCCCGGTTCAGTACTTC.

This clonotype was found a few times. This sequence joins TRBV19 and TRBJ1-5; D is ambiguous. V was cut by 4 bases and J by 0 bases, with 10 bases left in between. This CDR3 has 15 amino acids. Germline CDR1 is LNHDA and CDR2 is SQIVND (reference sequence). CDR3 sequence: CASSRATYSNQPQHF. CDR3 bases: TGTGCCAGTAGTAGGGCGACGTATAGCAATCAGCCCCAGCATTTT.

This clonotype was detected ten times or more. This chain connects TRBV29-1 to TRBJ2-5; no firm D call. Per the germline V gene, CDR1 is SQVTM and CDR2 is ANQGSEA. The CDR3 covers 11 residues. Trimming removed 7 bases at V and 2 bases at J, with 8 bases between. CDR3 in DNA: TGCAGCGCCGACTTACAAGAGACCCAGTACTTC. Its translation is CSADLQETQYF.

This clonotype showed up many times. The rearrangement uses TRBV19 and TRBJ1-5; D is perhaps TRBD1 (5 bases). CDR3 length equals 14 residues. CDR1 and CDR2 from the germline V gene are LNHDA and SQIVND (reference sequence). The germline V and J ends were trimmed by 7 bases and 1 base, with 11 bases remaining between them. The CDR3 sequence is CASTPGRSNQPQHF. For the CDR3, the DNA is TGTGCCAGTACACCGGGACGGAGCAATCAGCCCCAGCATTTT.

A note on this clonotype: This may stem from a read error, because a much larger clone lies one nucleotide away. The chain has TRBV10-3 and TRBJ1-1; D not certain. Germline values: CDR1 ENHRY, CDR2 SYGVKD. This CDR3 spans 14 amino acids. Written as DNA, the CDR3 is TGTGCCATCAGTGAGAGGTCGGCCGCCGATGAAGCTCTCTTT. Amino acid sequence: CAISERSAADEALF.

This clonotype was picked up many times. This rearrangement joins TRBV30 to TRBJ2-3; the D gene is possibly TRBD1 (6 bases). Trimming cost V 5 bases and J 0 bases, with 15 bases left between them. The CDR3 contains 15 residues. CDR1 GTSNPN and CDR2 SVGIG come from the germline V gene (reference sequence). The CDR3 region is CAWGSTGGSTDTQYF. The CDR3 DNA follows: TGTGCCTGGGGATCGACAGGCGGTAGCACAGATACGCAGTATTTT.

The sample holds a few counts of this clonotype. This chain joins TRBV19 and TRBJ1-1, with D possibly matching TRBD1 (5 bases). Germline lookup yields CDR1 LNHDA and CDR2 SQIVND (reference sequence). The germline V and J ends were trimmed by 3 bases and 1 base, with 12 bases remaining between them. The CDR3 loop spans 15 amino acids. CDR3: CASSMRSQGNTEAFF. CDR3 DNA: TGTGCCAGTAGTATGAGGAGTCAGGGGAACACTGAAGCTTTCTTT.

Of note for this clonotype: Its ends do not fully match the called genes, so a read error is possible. DNA of the CDR3: TGTGCCAGCAGCACCTATGGGAGCTCCTACAATGAGCAGCTCTTC. Protein product: CASSTYGSSYNEQLF. The rearrangement links TRBV11-1 to TRBJ2-1, with D tentatively TRBD2 (5 bases). Germline-derived CDR1 and CDR2 are SGHAT and FQDESV (reference sequence). The CDR3 loop spans 15 amino acids.

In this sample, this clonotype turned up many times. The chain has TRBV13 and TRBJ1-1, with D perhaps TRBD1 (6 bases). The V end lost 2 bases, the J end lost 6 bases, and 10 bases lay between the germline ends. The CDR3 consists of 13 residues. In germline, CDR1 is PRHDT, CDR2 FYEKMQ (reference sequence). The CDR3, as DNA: TGTGCCAGCAGCTTAACGGGGGCCTCTGAAGCTTTCTTT. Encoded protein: CASSLTGASEAFF.

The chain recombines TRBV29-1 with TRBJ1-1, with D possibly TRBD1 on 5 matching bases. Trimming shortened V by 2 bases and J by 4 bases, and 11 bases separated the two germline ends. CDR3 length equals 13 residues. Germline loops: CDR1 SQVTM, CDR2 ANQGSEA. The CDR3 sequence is CSVESGQATEAFF. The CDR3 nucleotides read TGCAGCGTTGAATCAGGGCAGGCCACTGAAGCTTTCTTT.

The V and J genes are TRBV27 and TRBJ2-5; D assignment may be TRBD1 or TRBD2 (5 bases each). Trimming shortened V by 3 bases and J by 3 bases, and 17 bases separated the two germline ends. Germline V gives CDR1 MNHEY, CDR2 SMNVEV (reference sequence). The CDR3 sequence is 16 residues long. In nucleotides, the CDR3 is TGTGCCAGCAGTTTGGTTTTCGGTCGGGGCGAAGAGACCCAGTACTTC. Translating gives CASSLVFGRGEETQYF.

Written as DNA, the CDR3 is TGTGCCAGCAGCGTAAGCTCTGGCGGGAACTCCTACAATGAGCAGTTCTTC. Its protein product is CASSVSSGGNSYNEQFF. The J gene is TRBJ2-1, the V gene TRBV9, with D possibly matching TRBD2 (6 bases). V lost 1 base, J lost 0 bases, and 14 bases lay in between. CDR3 length: 17 residues. CDR1 and CDR2 from the germline V gene are SGDLS and YYNGEE.

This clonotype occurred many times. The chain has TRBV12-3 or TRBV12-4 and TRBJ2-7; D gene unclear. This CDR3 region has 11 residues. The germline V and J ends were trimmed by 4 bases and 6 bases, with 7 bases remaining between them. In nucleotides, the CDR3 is TGTGCCAGCAGTTATGTCGGCGAGCAGTACTTC. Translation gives CASSYVGEQYF.

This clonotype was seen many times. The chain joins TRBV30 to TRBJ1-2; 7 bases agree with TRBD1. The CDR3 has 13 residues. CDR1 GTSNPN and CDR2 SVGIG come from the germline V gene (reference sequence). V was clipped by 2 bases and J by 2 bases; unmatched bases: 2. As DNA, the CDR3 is TGTGCCTGGAGTCCGGACAGGAACTATGGCTACACCTTC. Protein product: CAWSPDRNYGYTF.

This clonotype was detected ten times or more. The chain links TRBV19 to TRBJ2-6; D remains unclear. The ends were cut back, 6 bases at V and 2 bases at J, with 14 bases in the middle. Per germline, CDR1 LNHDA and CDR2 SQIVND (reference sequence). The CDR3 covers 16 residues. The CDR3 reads CASRIPMITGANVLTF. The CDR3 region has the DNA TGTGCCAGTAGGATCCCCATGATAACTGGGGCCAACGTCCTGACTTTC. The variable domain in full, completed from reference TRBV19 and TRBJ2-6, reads DGGITQSPKYLFRKEGQNVTLSCEQNLNHDAMYWYRQDPGQGLRLIYYSQIVNDFQKGDIAEGYSVSREKKESFPLTVTSAQKNPTAFYLCASRIPMITGANVLTFGAGSRLTVL.